The 20 T cell receptor beta chains given below trace back to one sample, sequenced in a study of somatic mutations in cytotoxic T cells in rheumatoid arthritis. Sequenced by immunoSEQ multiplex PCR; TCRdb stores in-frame clones only, minus some. Altogether roughly 30,000 clones are present, 70% to 90% being singletons, with the ten largest covering more than 8%. Sequencing used CD8+ T cells sorted from blood. All receptors come from an adult with rheumatoid arthritis.

This clone has a handful of counts. The chain couples TRBV5-4 to TRBJ2-7; no reliable D call. V lost 3 bases, J lost 5 bases, and 12 bases lay in between. The CDR3 loop spans 13 amino acids. Germline CDR1 SGHNT, CDR2 YYREEE (reference sequence). In DNA, the CDR3 is TGTGCCAGCAGCTCTGGACCGACCGACGAGCAGTACTTC. This sequence encodes CASSSGPTDEQYF.

This rearrangement joins TRBV7-9 to TRBJ1-1; D may be TRBD1 (5 bases). The CDR3 runs 12 residues. Germline loops: CDR1 SEHNR, CDR2 FQNEAQ (reference sequence). V dropped 6 bases and J dropped 3 bases, with 8 bases sitting between them. CDR3 sequence reads: CASRGLDTEAFF. The DNA of the CDR3 is TGTGCCAGCAGGGGGCTGGACACTGAAGCTTTCTTT.

This clone was found a few times. The chain recombines TRBV19 with TRBJ2-7; 9 bases map to TRBD1. This CDR3 is built from 14 residues. Losses at the gene ends were 6 bases for V and 4 bases for J; bases not matched to a gene: 7. Germline loops: CDR1 LNHDA, CDR2 SQIVND (reference sequence). The CDR3: CASRPGQGWYEQYF. The CDR3 DNA reads TGTGCCAGTAGACCGGGACAGGGTTGGTACGAGCAGTACTTC.

The chain joins TRBV18 to TRBJ1-5; 8 bases align to TRBD1. The length of the CDR3 is 14 residues. CDR1 and CDR2 (germline): KGHSH, LQKENI. The trim removed 3 bases at V and 4 bases at J, leaving 2 bases unmatched. Here the CDR3 reads CASSPGQENQPQHF. CDR3 DNA: TGTGCCAGCTCACCGGGACAGGAGAATCAGCCCCAGCATTTT. The full variable domain, its missing parts supplied by reference TRBV18 and TRBJ1-5, is NAGVMQNPRHLVRRRGQEARLRCSPMKGHSHVYWYRQLPEEGLKFMVYLQKENIIDESGMPKERFSAEFPKEGPSILRIQQVVRGDSAAYFCASSPGQENQPQHFGDGTRLSIL.

As DNA, the CDR3 is TGTGCCAGCAGTCCACAGGACAGGATTCTCTACGAGCAGTACTTC. Translated, it gives CASSPQDRILYEQYF. The V gene is TRBV27, the J gene TRBJ2-7; 7 nucleotides agree with TRBD1. In germline, CDR1 is MNHEY, CDR2 SMNVEV (reference sequence). The CDR3 loop spans 15 amino acids. Germline trimming cut 5 bases from V and 3 bases from J; bases unmatched to any gene: 10.

The V and J genes are TRBV23-1 and TRBJ2-3; D may be TRBD2 (5 bases). TRBV23-1 falls under the ORF class, with uncertain function. CDR3 size: 15 residues. Trimming shortened V by 4 bases and J by 2 bases, and 13 bases separated the two germline ends. For the CDR3, the DNA is TGCGCCAGCAGTCCGCGAGGGTACAACACAGATACGCAGTATTTT. Residues: CASSPRGYNTDTQYF.

The rearrangement links TRBV18 to TRBJ2-7; TRBD1 agrees at 10 bases. The V gene's germline CDR1 is KGHSH and CDR2 LQKENI. This CDR3 region has 14 residues. After removal of 3 bases from V and 2 bases from J, the junction contained 1 base not matched to a gene. The CDR3 bases are TGTGCCAGCTCACCGGGGACAGGGGCCTACGAGCAGTACTTC. Amino acids: CASSPGTGAYEQYF. Complete variable domain (other parts from reference TRBV18 and TRBJ2-7): NAGVMQNPRHLVRRRGQEARLRCSPMKGHSHVYWYRQLPEEGLKFMVYLQKENIIDESGMPKERFSAEFPKEGPSILRIQQVVRGDSAAYFCASSPGTGAYEQYFGPGTRLTVT.

The chain combines TRBV7-9 with TRBJ2-2; the match to TRBD2 covers 13 bases. The CDR3 is 14 residues long. CDR1 and CDR2 (germline): SEHNR, FQNEAQ (reference sequence). With 5 bases clipped from V and 13 bases from J, the junction kept 7 bases outside the gene matches. Here the CDR3 reads CASSMGLAGMRLFF. The CDR3 bases are TGTGCCAGCAGCATGGGACTAGCGGGAATGCGGCTGTTTTTT.

The J gene is TRBJ2-3, the V gene TRBV2, with 10 bases that match TRBD2. Germline assignment: CDR1 SNHLY and CDR2 FYNNEI. The CDR3 totals 16 residues. The V segment lost 3 bases and the J segment 2 bases; nucleotides outside the gene matches: 5. The DNA for the CDR3 is TGTGCCAGCAGTGAGGGACTAGCGCGATACACAGATACGCAGTATTTT. It encodes CASSEGLARYTDTQYF.

The V call is TRBV4-1, the J call TRBJ1-4; the D is unclear. V lost 1 base and J 5 bases, leaving 14 bases between the germline ends. CDR1 and CDR2 (germline): MGHRA, YSYEKL. The CDR3 is 16 amino acids. The CDR3 DNA reads TGCGCCAGCAGCCAAGGGATGGATTTCGGGAATGAAAAACTGTTTTTT. Protein: CASSQGMDFGNEKLFF.

This chain links TRBV27 with TRBJ1-6; the D gene is possibly TRBD1 (5 bases). The CDR3 totals 14 residues. Germline V gene lookup returns CDR1 MNHEY and CDR2 SMNVEV (reference sequence). V lost 5 bases and J lost 15, with 20 bases in between. Written as DNA, the CDR3 is TGTGCCAGCAGTGCCGATTATGCAGGGCCGGGCCTCCACTTT. Translated: CASSADYAGPGLHF.

This chain links TRBV27 with TRBJ2-7, with a weak D call TRBD2 (6 bases). V lost 0 bases and J 3 bases, leaving 12 bases between the germline ends. The CDR3 is 15 residues long. Germline-derived CDR1 and CDR2 are MNHEY and SMNVEV (reference sequence). The CDR3 DNA reads TGTGCCAGCAGTTTATCGTTCCCCGGGAGCTACGAGCAGTACTTC. This translates into CASSLSFPGSYEQYF.

J is TRBJ2-3 and V is TRBV6-1; D might be TRBD2 (6 bases). V was trimmed by 7 bases and J by 2 bases, leaving 10 bases between them. Germline CDR1 is MNHNS and CDR2 is SASEGT. The CDR3 has 13 amino acids. In DNA form, the CDR3 reads TGTGCCAGCACCGGGGGAGTCACAGATACGCAGTATTTT. The encoded protein is CASTGGVTDTQYF.

The chain is built from TRBV2 and TRBJ2-5; no definite D call. The CDR3 is 12 residues long. CDR1 and CDR2 from the germline V gene are SNHLY and FYNNEI. Trimming took off 3 bases at V and 5 bases at J, with 7 bases between the two ends. CDR3 in DNA: TGTGCCAGCAGTGAGGATTTCGAGACCCAGTACTTC. Translating gives CASSEDFETQYF.

J is TRBJ2-3 and V is TRBV9; the match to TRBD2 covers 11 bases. CDR3 size: 17 residues. Germline values: CDR1 SGDLS, CDR2 YYNGEE. V lost 4 bases, J lost 6 bases, and 13 bases stayed unmatched. CDR3 sequence reads: CASSTGLAGYAGDTQYF. The CDR3 nucleotides read TGTGCCAGCAGCACCGGACTAGCGGGCTATGCGGGGGATACGCAGTATTTT. The full variable domain, in which reference TRBV9 and TRBJ2-3 provide the parts outside the CDR3, is DSGVTQTPKHLITATGQRVTLRCSPRSGDLSVYWYQQSLDQGLQFLIQYYNGEERAKGNILERFSAQQFPDLHSELNLSSLELGDSALYFCASSTGLAGYAGDTQYFGPGTRLTVL.

CDR3 nucleotides: TGTGCCAGCAGCCAAGATGTCCGGGACAACCCATTCTACGAGCAGTACTTC. Encoded protein: CASSQDVRDNPFYEQYF. The genes are TRBV4-2 and TRBJ2-7; possible D gene TRBD1, 6 bases. The CDR3 extends over 17 amino acids. Germline V gives CDR1 LGHNA, CDR2 YNFKEQ. V gave up 0 bases and J gave up 3 bases, with 18 bases separating them.

In its sample, this clone was seen once. The rearrangement links TRBV11-2 to TRBJ2-7, with D possibly being TRBD1 (6 bases). This CDR3 is built from 16 residues. Per the germline V gene, CDR1 is SGHAT and CDR2 is FQNNGV. The V and J ends lost 5 bases and 3 bases respectively, with 20 bases between them. The CDR3 sequence: CASSPSTGQGIYEQYF. The CDR3 coding sequence is TGTGCCAGCAGCCCATCAACGGGGCAGGGGATCTACGAGCAGTACTTC.

This sequence joins TRBV4-3 and TRBJ2-7; D unresolved. CDR3 length: 15 amino acids. CDR1 and CDR2 from the germline V gene are LGHNA and YSLEER. V dropped 0 bases and J dropped 0 bases, with 9 bases sitting between them. CDR3 sequence reads: CASSQDWTPSYEQYF. The DNA of the CDR3 is TGCGCCAGCAGCCAAGATTGGACCCCCTCCTACGAGCAGTACTTC.

This chain connects TRBV6-4 to TRBJ2-6; D is unresolved. Trimming shortened V by 0 bases and J by 0 bases, and 3 bases separated the two germline ends. CDR1 is MRHNA and CDR2 is SNTAGT in the germline V gene. The CDR3 is 15 residues long. CDR3 amino acids: CASSDSRSGANVLTF. The CDR3 region has the DNA TGTGCCAGCAGTGACTCCCGCTCTGGGGCCAACGTCCTGACTTTC.

The J gene is TRBJ2-1, the V gene TRBV7-6; the D gene is possibly TRBD1 (5 bases). Deletions cut 4 bases from V and 6 bases from J, with 7 bases between. Germline V gene data show CDR1 as SGHVS and CDR2 as FNYEAQ. The CDR3 consists of 12 residues. The CDR3 DNA is TGTGCCAGCAGCTCTGACAGCAATGAGCAGTTCTTC. The encoded protein is CASSSDSNEQFF.